Described below is a single T cell receptor beta chain sequence and its context. No cognate antigen has been identified for it. Base qualities were left out, and no much larger clone turns up one base away. V is shortened by 4 bases, J by 1 base, and the region joining them spans 9 bases. CDR1 and CDR2, per the germline V gene, are SGHRS and YFSETQ. The CDR3 runs 13 amino acids, cysteine and phenylalanine included. CDR3 DNA only is kept here, 39 bases in frame from base 1. TCR CDR3 regions were amplified from genomic DNA by multiplex PCR using the deep immunoSEQ assay. Extracted genomic DNA from each cell subset was spread evenly across all wells of several immunoSEQ 96-well plates, with each plate serving as a replicate. For sorted subsets, about 0.2 ug genomic DNA, equal to about 30,000 T cell genomes, was loaded into each replicate PCR. Purified libraries were quantified with a Qubit 3.0 fluorometer, sized on a Bioanalyzer 2100, and re-quantified with the KAPA Library Quantification kit. Each immunoSEQ 96-well plate was sequenced on its own single-read 150-cycle Illumina NextSeq 550 flow cell. The paper's processing steps were these. The immunoSEQ output contained only junctional sequences without quality scores, so filtering could not match that applied to full-length reads. Sequences were annotated with PyIR, a Python wrapper for IgBLAST v1.9, using IMGT germline references to assign V/J genes and CDR3. Reads with weak V/J assignments (E-value above 1e-6), missing CDR3, stop codons, out-of-frame junctions, or ambiguous translated residues were removed. V3J clonotypes were defined by identical inferred V gene, J gene, and CDR3 amino acid sequence. To compute the percentage overlap between repertoires, the number of shared unique clonotypes was divided by the size of the smaller repertoire. Repertoire richness was assessed with RTK rarefaction, the Chao1 estimator, and Recon v2.1 estimates of unobserved clonotypes. For all TCRbeta clonotypes obtained by the gDNA method from a handful of donors, generation probabilities were computed with OLGA. TCRdb stores this immuneACCESS table with in-frame sequences only. Part of the clones is absent; in the studies checked, under half of the shortfall reflects unresolved V genes, and no reason is known for the rest. The V and J calls and clone size are taken from that table; D and trimming were inferred from the DNA. Here the sample has just over 2,000,000 clones; about 95% occur a single time. The ten largest account for about 1.1% of the sample.

For the CD8 naive samples, CD45RO-negative cells were positively selected for CCR7, yielding a CD45RA+CCR7+ population from which TemRA cells were excluded. The donors were healthy, HIV-negative adults with no recently reported acute infections or vaccinations. All donors were Caucasian adults living in Nashville, Tennessee, USA. After blood collection by leukapheresis, PBMCs were isolated using Ficoll-Histopaque density gradient centrifugation and then cryopreserved in the vapor phase of liquid nitrogen. Analytical flow cytometry was used to check the purity and quantity of every magnetically sorted T cell population. Genomic DNA was isolated from each sorted fraction and quantified by UV absorbance on a Nanodrop 2000c. The record originates from a study of shared clonotypes between healthy human individuals (dated by TCRdb to about 2020). For context, the study as a whole: Three men and a couple of women, aged 18 to 49 years, made up the cohort. To increase sequencing depth and limit assay-specific biases, TCR repertoire library preparation and sequencing were carried out by different laboratories using diverse techniques. Between about 0.85 and 8.9 billion PBMCs per donor were obtained by leukapheresis. Blood TCR repertoires of roughly five healthy adults were deeply sequenced to estimate repertoire size and the extent of clonotype sharing between individuals. Per donor, three plates each were used for CD4 naive and CD4 memory, two for CD8 naive, and one for CD8 memory. General findings and caveats noted by the study authors: Sampling was restricted to blood, and TCR repertoires in tissue are likely to differ from TCR repertoires in blood. Across a handful of donors, around 5% of naive CD4, more than 3% of naive CD8, approximately 2.5% of memory CD4, and roughly 0.4% of memory CD8 clonotypes were shared. Larger estimated clonotype richness was generally found for naive subsets than for memory subsets. Because the study included a small number of donors, the genetic and exposure-history diversity represented was limited. Incomplete sequencing was indicated by rarefaction of sorted-subset datasets, despite the large sequencing depth. Clonotypes shared by all four sorted-subset donors showed higher generation probabilities than non-shared clonotypes. Pairwise subsampling led to the expectation that sequencing depth would affect the degree of clonotype sharing among donors.

The source of this sequence is a man younger than 35 in good health. This receptor chain uses TRBV5-1 and TRBJ2-7; a tentative D match to TRBD1 spans 6 bases. The specimen sequenced was naive CD8+ T cells sorted from blood. Interpreted using the paper, the cell subset or site label stands for: CD45RA+CCR7+. The nucleotides are TGCGCCAGCAGCACGACAGGTTCCTACGAGCAGTACTTC. Translation gives CASSTTGSYEQYF.